A single sample is the source of the 29 T cell receptor beta chains below, sequenced in a study of cytomegalovirus exposure and HLA in healthy donors. Use of 60 Vbeta and 13 Jbeta primers characterized the PCR. Sequenced by immunoSEQ multiplex PCR; TCRdb stores in-frame clones only, minus some. The repertoire consists of around 110,000 clones, with roughly three fifths occurring once and the leading ten covering about 1.5%. Sequenced material: PBMCs. These receptors originate from a man aged 18 to 29 in good health and CMV-seronegative.

The V and J genes are TRBV28 and TRBJ2-1; 10 nucleotides line up with TRBD2. V lost 2 bases, J lost 3 bases, and 7 bases stayed unmatched. Germline V gene lookup returns CDR1 MDHEN and CDR2 SYDVKM. The CDR3 loop spans 17 amino acids. CDR3 residues: CASSLSLAGDFYNEQFF. The CDR3 DNA reads as TGTGCCAGCAGTTTAAGCCTAGCGGGGGACTTCTACAATGAGCAGTTCTTC. Supplemented by reference TRBV28 and TRBJ2-1, the full variable domain reads DVKVTQSSRYLVKRTGEKVFLECVQDMDHENMFWYRQDPGLGLRLIYFSYDVKMKEKGDIPEGYSVSREKKERFSLILESASTNQTSMYLCASSLSLAGDFYNEQFFGPGTRLTVL.

This clone was counted between two and nine times. The J gene is TRBJ1-5, the V gene TRBV19; TRBD1 matches at 8 bases. This CDR3 is built from 13 residues. With V trimmed by 3 bases and J by 6 bases, 1 base remained unmatched. Germline CDR1 is LNHDA and CDR2 is SQIVND (reference sequence). CDR3 residues: CASSMDRVQPQHF. CDR3 coding DNA: TGTGCCAGTAGTATGGACAGGGTTCAGCCCCAGCATTTT.

The rearrangement uses TRBV7-7 and TRBJ2-7; 9 bases are shared with TRBD1. The CDR3 length is 15 residues. CDR1 and CDR2 (germline): SSHAT, FNYEAQ (reference sequence). Trimming at V came to 5 bases and at J to 1 base, leaving 6 bases not matched to a gene. The CDR3 sequence: CASSRRGQGSYEQYF. The CDR3 DNA reads as TGTGCCAGCAGCCGTAGGGGACAGGGATCCTACGAGCAGTACTTC.

The rearrangement joins TRBV11-3 to TRBJ2-2; no reliable D call. CDR3 length: 13 residues. With 0 bases removed from V and 5 bases from J, the gap between germline ends came to 4 bases. Germline V CDR1 and CDR2: SGHNT, YENEEA. The CDR3: CASSLDMTGELFF. The DNA for the CDR3 is TGTGCCAGCAGCTTAGATATGACCGGGGAGCTGTTTTTT.

The sample holds a few counts of this clone. The chain links TRBV9 to TRBJ1-1; unclear D gene. With 0 bases removed from V and 5 bases from J, the gap between germline ends came to 14 bases. CDR1 is SGDLS, CDR2 YYNGEE, per germline. This CDR3 spans 15 amino acids. CDR3: CASSVGVQKMTEAFF. CDR3 coding DNA: TGTGCCAGCAGCGTAGGGGTACAGAAGATGACTGAAGCTTTCTTT.

The chain employs TRBV11-2 and TRBJ1-3; weak D call: TRBD1 (5 bases). CDR1 and CDR2 from the germline V gene are SGHAT and FQNNGV. The CDR3 loop spans 12 amino acids. Trimming took off 4 bases at V and 5 bases at J, with 6 bases between the two ends. The CDR3 bases are TGTGCCAGCAGCTCAGGGAGAAACACCATATATTTT. Translation: CASSSGRNTIYF.

The chain recombines TRBV29-1 with TRBJ2-7, with D possibly matching TRBD1 (6 bases). V lost 6 bases and J 6 bases, leaving 6 bases between the germline ends. Germline V gene lookup returns CDR1 SQVTM and CDR2 ANQGSEA. The CDR3 is 9 amino acids. CDR3 DNA: TGCAGCGTGACAGGCGAGCAGTACTTC. This encodes CSVTGEQYF.

The chain employs TRBV30 and TRBJ1-6; TRBD1 is a possible D gene (5 bases). The CDR3 consists of 11 residues. V was clipped by 7 bases and J by 14 bases, with 15 bases between them. Germline-derived CDR1 and CDR2 are GTSNPN and SVGIG (reference sequence). The CDR3 DNA follows: TGTGCCTCAGGACACCTGGAATCCCTCCACTTT. It translates to CASGHLESLHF.

The J gene is TRBJ2-1, the V gene TRBV7-8; 9 positions agree with TRBD1. V gave up 5 bases and J gave up 5 bases; unmatched junction bases: 10. The length of the CDR3 is 16 residues. The germline gives CDR1 SGHVS, CDR2 FQNEAQ. Written as DNA, the CDR3 is TGTGCCAGCAGCCCCCTGCGGGACAGGGTAAACAATGAGCAGTTCTTC. Amino acids: CASSPLRDRVNNEQFF.

The CDR3 protein is CASVDRGGPGELFF. The CDR3 region has the DNA TGTGCCAGCGTGGACAGGGGCGGGCCCGGGGAGCTGTTTTTT. V is TRBV6-1 and J is TRBJ2-2, with 9 nucleotides matching TRBD1. CDR3 size: 14 residues. The germline CDR1 and CDR2 sequences are MNHNS and SASEGT. V gave up 8 bases and J gave up 6 bases; unmatched junction bases: 7.

There are a few counts of this clone. The rearrangement links TRBV30 to TRBJ2-5, with 10 bases matching TRBD1. The DNA end is a closer match to TRBJ2-7, so the J assignment may be wrong. Germline V gives CDR1 GTSNPN, CDR2 SVGIG (reference sequence). The CDR3 is 14 amino acids. CDR3 in amino acids: CAWSVGTGVYEQYF. The CDR3 bases are TGTGCCTGGAGTGTGGGGACAGGGGTTTACGAGCAGTACTTC.

V usage is TRBV29-1 and J usage is TRBJ1-2; 7 positions match TRBD1. The CDR3 runs to 14 residues. V lost 6 bases, J lost 5 bases, and 12 bases stayed unmatched. Germline V gene data show CDR1 as SQVTM and CDR2 as ANQGSEA. The CDR3 coding sequence is TGCAGCGTGAGTTACAGGGGCCCTCCTTATGGCTACACCTTC. Translating gives CSVSYRGPPYGYTF.

This clone appeared a single time. This sequence joins TRBV9 and TRBJ1-1; D is perhaps TRBD1 (5 bases). Germline CDR1 is SGDLS and CDR2 is YYNGEE. The ends were cut back, 6 bases at V and 5 bases at J, with 20 bases in the middle. CDR3 length: 15 amino acids. This CDR3 is CASTVGPGGSTEAFF. CDR3 sequence (DNA): TGTGCCAGCACCGTGGGGCCCGGGGGAAGTACTGAAGCTTTCTTT.

The chain carries TRBV2 and TRBJ2-7; TRBD2 matches at 10 bases. Looked up from germline, CDR1 is SNHLY and CDR2 is FYNNEI. The CDR3 has 12 amino acids. The ends lost 7 bases at V and 6 bases at J; junction bases unmatched: 3. CDR3 sequence (DNA): TGTGCCAGCATAGCGGGGGGACGCGAGCAGTACTTC. It codes for CASIAGGREQYF. The full variable domain, with the rest looked up from reference TRBV2 and TRBJ2-7, is EPEVTQTPSHQVTQMGQEVILRCVPISNHLYFYWYRQILGQKVEFLVSFYNNEISEKSEIFDDQFSVERPDGSNFTLKIRSTKLEDSAMYFCASIAGGREQYFGPGTRLTVT.

The rearrangement joins TRBV20-1 to TRBJ1-5, with D maybe TRBD1 (5 bases). Trimming took off 4 bases at V and 6 bases at J, with 7 bases between the two ends. The CDR3 is 11 amino acids. Germline lookup yields CDR1 DFQATT and CDR2 SNEGSKA (reference sequence). CDR3 coding DNA: TGCAGTGCTACCGGGGGTCAGCCCCAGCATTTT. Protein: CSATGGQPQHF.

This clone was counted only a few times. Sequence at one end of the junction differs from germline and may be a read error. Different DNA sequences within this sample yield the same CDR3. This chain links TRBV7-2 with TRBJ2-5, with 11 bases fitting TRBD2. Germline values: CDR1 SGHTA, CDR2 FQGNSA. CDR3 size: 13 residues. The CDR3 sequence is CASSLAGGETQYF. The CDR3 DNA reads as TGTGCCAGCAGCCTAGCGGGAGGAGAGACCCAGTACTTC.

The chain employs TRBV14 and TRBJ1-3, with TRBD1 identical over 7 bases. This CDR3 region has 16 residues. V shed 1 base, J shed 0 bases, and the junction held 3 bases outside the gene matches. From germline, CDR1 is SGHDN and CDR2 FVKESK. This CDR3 is CASSQGQGVSGNTIYF. Written as DNA, the CDR3 is TGTGCCAGCAGCCAAGGACAGGGCGTCTCTGGAAACACCATATATTTT.

This clone was counted only a few times. The chain links TRBV28 to TRBJ2-3; maybe TRBD2 (5 bases). Germline V gene lookup returns CDR1 MDHEN and CDR2 SYDVKM. Trimming cost V 4 bases and J 4 bases, with 15 bases left between them. The CDR3 is 15 amino acids. The CDR3 DNA reads as TGTGCCAGCAGTTCCTCCGGGGAGTGGGCAGATACGCAGTATTTT. Translation gives CASSSSGEWADTQYF.

This clone was detected once. The chain is built from TRBV28 and TRBJ1-2, with 10 bases identical to TRBD1. The junction had 4 bases not matched to a gene; V was cut back by 5 bases and J by 7 bases. This CDR3 contains 13 residues. Germline V gene data show CDR1 as MDHEN and CDR2 as SYDVKM. CDR3 amino acids: CASSRTGGCGYTF. Written as DNA, the CDR3 is TGTGCCAGCAGTCGGACAGGGGGTTGTGGCTACACCTTC.

CDR3 sequence: CASRPISSASSYEQYF. The DNA of the CDR3 is TGCGCCAGCAGACCTATTTCGAGCGCAAGCTCCTACGAGCAGTACTTC. V and J are TRBV10-2 and TRBJ2-7, with D unclear. The CDR3 extends over 16 amino acids. Trimming shortened V by 6 bases and J by 0 bases, and 18 bases separated the two germline ends. The germline V gene encodes CDR1 WSHSY and CDR2 SAAADI.

The V and J genes are TRBV28 and TRBJ2-2, with D perhaps matching TRBD2 (6 bases). The CDR3 spans 14 residues. V gave up 5 bases and J gave up 4 bases, with 11 bases separating them. Germline CDR1 reads MDHEN; CDR2 reads SYDVKM. CDR3 bases: TGTGCCAGCAGTCTTCGGGAGACCACCGGGGAGCTGTTTTTT. Amino acid sequence: CASSLRETTGELFF.

The chain recombines TRBV9 with TRBJ1-1; 10 nucleotides agree with TRBD1. Germline V gene lookup returns CDR1 SGDLS and CDR2 YYNGEE. The CDR3 has 14 residues. Trimming at V came to 4 bases and at J to 2 bases, leaving 2 bases not matched to a gene. CDR3 residues: CASSKTGGNTEAFF. Written as DNA, the CDR3 is TGTGCCAGCAGCAAGACAGGGGGCAACACTGAAGCTTTCTTT.

The chain recombines TRBV28 with TRBJ1-2, with TRBD1 identical over 8 bases. This CDR3 has 15 amino acids. J gave up 7 bases and V 2 bases, and 9 bases lay outside the gene matches. Germline CDR1 is MDHEN and CDR2 is SYDVKM. DNA of the CDR3: TGTGCCAGCAGTTTAGGAGTGGCAGGGGGCGGTGGCTACACCTTC. It codes for CASSLGVAGGGGYTF.

The V gene is TRBV28, the J gene TRBJ1-1; 9 bases are a match to TRBD1. Losses at the gene ends were 3 bases for V and 4 bases for J; bases not matched to a gene: 6. The CDR3 covers 15 residues. Germline lookup yields CDR1 MDHEN and CDR2 SYDVKM. CDR3 region: CASSLAGQGSTEAFF. The CDR3 DNA sequence: TGTGCCAGCAGTTTGGCAGGACAGGGGAGCACTGAAGCTTTCTTT.

The chain combines TRBV10-3 with TRBJ2-3, with a possible D match to TRBD2 (6 bases). There are 16 residues in the CDR3. Germline lookup yields CDR1 ENHRY and CDR2 SYGVKD. V lost 2 bases, J lost 4 bases, and 16 bases lay in between. The CDR3 region is CAISEPTSLGPDTQYF. DNA for the CDR3: TGTGCCATCAGTGAGCCCACTAGCTTGGGACCAGATACGCAGTATTTT.

The gene calls are TRBV9 and TRBJ2-5, with a weak D call TRBD2 (6 bases). V was cut by 0 bases and J by 3 bases, with 6 bases left in between. Germline values: CDR1 SGDLS, CDR2 YYNGEE. This CDR3 contains 13 residues. CDR3 sequence: CASSVASEETQYF. DNA for the CDR3: TGTGCCAGCAGCGTAGCTAGCGAAGAGACCCAGTACTTC.

The chain couples TRBV4-3 to TRBJ2-1, with 7 bases fitting TRBD1. V gave up 6 bases and J gave up 3 bases; unmatched junction bases: 11. Per germline, CDR1 LGHNA and CDR2 YSLEER. The CDR3 totals 16 residues. In DNA, the CDR3 is TGCGCCAGCAGGGACAGGAATATCGTATACTACAATGAGCAGTTCTTC. This encodes CASRDRNIVYYNEQFF.

To note about this clone: At the DNA level, this CDR3 is encoded by other sequences in the same sample as well. This rearrangement joins TRBV6-5 to TRBJ1-4; possibly TRBD1 for D (5 bases). Germline V lookup: CDR1 MNHEY, CDR2 SVGAGI. The V gene lost 6 bases and the J gene lost 7 bases, with 15 bases spanning the gap. This CDR3 has 14 residues. CDR3 nucleotides: TGTGCCAGCAGATACGCCAACGGGGGTGAAAAACTGTTTTTT. This sequence encodes CASRYANGGEKLFF.

This clone was observed a handful of times. This chain joins TRBV30 and TRBJ2-7; D may be TRBD2 (6 bases). Trimming took off 2 bases at V and 3 bases at J, with 14 bases between the two ends. Germline V CDR1 and CDR2: GTSNPN, SVGIG (reference sequence). The CDR3 runs 14 residues. The CDR3 region is CAWSRRGPLYEQYF. CDR3 DNA sequence: TGTGCCTGGAGTAGGCGGGGTCCCCTCTACGAGCAGTACTTC.